The TCR beta chain under discussion was sequenced for a study of blood T cell repertoires in COVID-19. Germline V gene data show CDR1 as SGHRS and CDR2 as YFSETQ. V lost 6 bases to trimming and J lost 4 bases, with 17 bases between them. This CDR3 comprises 15 residues. Recovered status in Cohort 3 required two negative PCRs, clearance, or symptom resolution. Using immunoSEQ multiplex PCR, the repertoire was profiled, and TCRdb retains in-frame clones only, with some absent. The table records a few hundred thousand clones, roughly 90% of them present only once. The sequenced material came from PBMCs or T cells enriched from blood (not recorded which). The TCR comes from a woman aged 25 to 39 who had recovered from COVID-19. The chain combines TRBV5-1 with TRBJ2-1; D gene unclear. The CDR3 region is CASTPRGVTYNEQFF. CDR3 coding DNA: TGCGCCAGCACCCCTCGCGGAGTTACATACAATGAGCAGTTCTTC.